A selection of T cell receptor beta chains follows, all from one sample in a study of spatial heterogeneity in lung cancer. Using its own MiXCR run on the 5' RACE reads, TCRdb lists one record per CDR3 protein. The sample contains under 30,000 distinct CDR3 sequences, roughly 4.7% of which appear only once. The sequencing here drew on PBMCs, taken at surgery. The receptors originated from a male donor with early-stage non-small cell lung cancer. The CDR3 runs from the conserved cysteine through the conserved F or W. Each record gives: D gene, J gene, clone size, V gene, CDR3 DNA, CDR3 protein. A D gene is named only where the DNA matches it firmly. A row's size may be missing; if present it is once, few, many or a size class.

TRBD1	TRBJ2-7	few	TRBV6-5	TGTGCCAGCAGTTCACAGGGGGGCCTCTACGAGCAGTACTTC	CASSSQGGLYEQYF
TRBD1	TRBJ2-3	many	TRBV28	TGTGCCAGCAGTAGCCAGGGGGCGGATACGCAGTATTTT	CASSSQGADTQYF
TRBD2	TRBJ2-1	many	TRBV4-1	TGCGCCAGCAGCCTAAGGGGGACTAGCCCGAGCTCCTACAATGAGCAGTTCTTC	CASSLRGTSPSSYNEQFF
-	TRBJ2-1	many	TRBV20-1	TGCAGTGCCCCCCCGGGGGCGGGAGCGAATGAGCAGTTCTTC	CSAPPGAGANEQFF
TRBD1	TRBJ1-5	many	TRBV5-1	TGCGCCAGCAGCTTGGTTCCGACAGGGTATGGCAATCAGCCCCAGCATTTT	CASSLVPTGYGNQPQHF
TRBD2	TRBJ2-2	many	TRBV7-9	TGTGCCAGCAGCACTTACAGGGACGGGACTAGCTACACCGGGGAGCTGTTTTTT	CASSTYRDGTSYTGELFF
TRBD2	TRBJ2-7	many	TRBV7-2	TGTGCCAGCAGCACGGGACTAGCGGGAGCGGGGCAGTACTTC	CASSTGLAGAGQYF
TRBD1	TRBJ1-2	many	TRBV28	TGTGCCAGCAGTTCTCCCGGGACAGGGCTCAACTATGGCTACACCTTC	CASSSPGTGLNYGYTF
TRBD2	TRBJ2-1	many	TRBV19	TGTGCCAGCCGATCTAGCGGGGGCCGTACTTACAATGAGCAGTTCTTC	CASRSSGGRTYNEQFF
-	TRBJ2-3	many	TRBV6-1	TGTGCCAGCAGTGATACTAGCAGCCCAGCTGATACGCAGTATTTT	CASSDTSSPADTQYF
-	TRBJ1-6	many	TRBV6-1	TGTGCCAGCAGTGATAATCGACAGACGCCAAATTCACCCCTCCACTTT	CASSDNRQTPNSPLHF
-	TRBJ1-6	-	TRBV12-3/TRBV12-4	TGTGCCAGCAGCCTCTCCAATTCACCCCTCCACTTT	CASSLSNSPLHF
-	TRBJ2-6	many	TRBV5-6	TGTGCCAGCAGCTTTGGTTTTGGGGCCAACGTCCTGACTTTC	CASSFGFGANVLTF
-	TRBJ1-2	many	TRBV29-1	TGCAGCGTTCAGATTACTAACTATGGCTACACCTTC	CSVQITNYGYTF
-	TRBJ2-5	many	TRBV14	TGTGCCAGCAGCTATACAGGGACCCAGTACTTC	CASSYTGTQYF
-	TRBJ2-7	many	TRBV4-3	TGCGCCAGCAGCCAAGTGACAGGCGTTTTGTCCCCTTACGAGCAGTACTTC	CASSQVTGVLSPYEQYF
-	TRBJ2-1	many	TRBV5-8	TGTGCCAGCAGCCTCCGGGGGGCTGTCGATGAGCAGTTCTTC	CASSLRGAVDEQFF
TRBD2	TRBJ2-1	many	TRBV2	TGTGCCAGCAGTGAACGGGGGACTAGCGCCTATGAGCAGTTCTTC	CASSERGTSAYEQFF
TRBD1	TRBJ1-2	many	TRBV6-5	TGTGCCAGCAGCCGTTCAGGGGGCGCACCTTATAACTATGGCTACACCTTC	CASSRSGGAPYNYGYTF
-	TRBJ2-7	medium-sized	TRBV18	TGTGCCAGCTCATGGGGTGGCAACTCCTACGAGCAGTACTTC	CASSWGGNSYEQYF
TRBD2	TRBJ2-5	many	TRBV7-2	TGTGCCAGCAGCTGGGGACTAGCGGGGCCACAAGAGACCCAGTACTTC	CASSWGLAGPQETQYF
TRBD2	TRBJ2-1	many	TRBV5-1	TGCGCCAGCAGCTTGCTTGGAGCGGGAGGCTACCATGAGCAGTTCTTC	CASSLLGAGGYHEQFF
TRBD1	TRBJ2-7	many	TRBV5-1	TGCGCCAGCAGCAGACAGGGTTACGAGCAGTACTTC	CASSRQGYEQYF